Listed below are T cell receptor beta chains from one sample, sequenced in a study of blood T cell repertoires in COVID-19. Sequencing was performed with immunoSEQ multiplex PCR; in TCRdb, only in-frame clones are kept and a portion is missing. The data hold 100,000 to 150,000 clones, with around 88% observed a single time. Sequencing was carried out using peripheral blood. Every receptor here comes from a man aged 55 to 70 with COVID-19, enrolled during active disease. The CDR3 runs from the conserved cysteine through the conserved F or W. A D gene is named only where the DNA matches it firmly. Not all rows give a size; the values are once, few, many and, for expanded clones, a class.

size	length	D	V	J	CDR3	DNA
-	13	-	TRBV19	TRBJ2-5	CASSMTFQETQYF	TGTGCCAGTAGTATGACTTTCCAAGAGACCCAGTACTTC
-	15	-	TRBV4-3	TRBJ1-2	CASSQEIDTNYGYTF	TGCGCCAGCAGCCAAGAAATAGACACCAACTATGGCTACACCTTC
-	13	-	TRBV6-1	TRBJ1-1	CASSEVRNTEAFF	TGTGCCAGCAGTGAAGTGCGGAACACTGAAGCTTTCTTT
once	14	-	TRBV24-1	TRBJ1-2	CATSDPTGNYGYTF	TGTGCCACCAGTGATCCTACAGGCAACTATGGCTACACCTTC
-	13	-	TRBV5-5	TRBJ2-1	CASSLGRVNEQFF	TGTGCCAGCAGCTTGGGCAGGGTGAATGAGCAGTTCTTC
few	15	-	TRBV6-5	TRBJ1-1	CASSYSTGYDTEAFF	TGTGCCAGCAGTTACTCCACAGGGTACGACACTGAAGCTTTCTTT
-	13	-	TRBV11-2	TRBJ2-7	CASSLELIYEQYF	TGTGCCAGCAGCTTGGAACTAATCTACGAGCAGTACTTC
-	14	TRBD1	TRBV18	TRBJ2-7	CASSIRDRGYEQYF	TGTGCCAGCTCAATAAGGGACAGGGGCTACGAGCAGTACTTC
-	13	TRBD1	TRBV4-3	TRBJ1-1	CASSQMDRAPAFF	TGCGCCAGCAGCCAAATGGACAGGGCGCCCGCTTTCTTT
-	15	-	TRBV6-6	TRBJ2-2	CASSYDHPGTGELFF	TGTGCCAGCAGTTACGATCATCCGGGGACCGGGGAGCTGTTTTTT
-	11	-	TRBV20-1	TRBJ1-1	CSAREDTEAFF	TGCAGTGCTAGGGAGGACACTGAAGCTTTCTTT
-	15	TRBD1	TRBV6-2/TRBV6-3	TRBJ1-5	CASSRQGILGQPQHF	TGTGCCAGCAGTCGACAGGGGATCTTGGGTCAGCCCCAGCATTTT
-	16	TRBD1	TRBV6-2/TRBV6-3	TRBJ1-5	CASSAGGAGINQPQHF	TGTGCCAGCAGTGCAGGGGGCGCGGGGATAAATCAGCCCCAGCATTTT
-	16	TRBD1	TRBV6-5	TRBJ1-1	CASSYSGPQDRGEAFF	TGTGCCAGCAGTTACTCGGGTCCCCAAGACAGGGGTGAAGCTTTCTTT
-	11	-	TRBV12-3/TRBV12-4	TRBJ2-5	CASSSTGSQYF	TGTGCCAGCAGCTCAACGGGGTCCCAGTACTTC
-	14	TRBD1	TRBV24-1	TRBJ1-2	CATSDWDRNYGYTF	TGTGCCACCAGTGATTGGGACAGGAACTATGGCTACACCTTC
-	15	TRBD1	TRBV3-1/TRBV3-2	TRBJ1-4	CASSQDRGRREKLFF	TGTGCCAGCAGCCAAGACAGGGGGCGTCGTGAAAAACTGTTTTTT
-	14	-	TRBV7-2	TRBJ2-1	CASSPPHKDNEQFF	TGTGCCAGCAGTCCTCCTCACAAAGACAATGAGCAGTTCTTC
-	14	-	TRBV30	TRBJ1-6	CAWSVRRGNSPLHF	TGTGCCTGGAGTGTACGCAGGGGCAACTCACCCCTCCACTTT
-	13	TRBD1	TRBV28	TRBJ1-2	CASTSDRLYGYTF	TGTGCCAGCACTTCGGACAGGCTCTATGGCTACACCTTC
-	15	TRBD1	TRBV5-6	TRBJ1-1	CASSFRSGQASEAFF	TGTGCCAGCAGCTTTCGGTCGGGACAGGCTTCTGAAGCTTTCTTT
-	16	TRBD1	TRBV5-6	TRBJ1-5	CASSLLGQGGNQPQHF	TGTGCCAGCAGCTTGTTAGGACAGGGAGGCAATCAGCCCCAGCATTTT
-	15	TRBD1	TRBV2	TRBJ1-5	CASSGRTGGNQPQHF	TGTGCCAGCAGTGGTAGAACAGGGGGCAATCAGCCCCAGCATTTT
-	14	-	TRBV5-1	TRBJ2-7	CASKGSAGTYEQYF	TGCGCCAGCAAAGGGTCGGCAGGGACTTACGAGCAGTACTTC
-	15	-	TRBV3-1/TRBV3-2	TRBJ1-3	CASSRDADSGNTIYF	TGTGCCAGCAGTCGGGATGCTGACTCTGGAAACACCATATATTTT
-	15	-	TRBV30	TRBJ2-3	CAWSALGSIRNTQYF	TGTGCCTGGAGCGCCCTAGGATCAATACGAAATACGCAGTATTTT
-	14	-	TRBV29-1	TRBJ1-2	CSVEDLEENYGYTF	TGCAGCGTTGAAGATCTCGAGGAAAACTATGGCTACACCTTC
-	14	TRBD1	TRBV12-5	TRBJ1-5	CASGPAGGNQPQHF	TGTGCTAGTGGTCCCGCAGGGGGTAATCAGCCCCAGCATTTT
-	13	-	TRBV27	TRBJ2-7	CASSLFDSYEQYF	TGTGCCAGCAGTTTATTCGACAGCTACGAGCAGTACTTC
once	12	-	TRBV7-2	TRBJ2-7	CASNLEGYEQYF	TGTGCCAGCAACTTAGAGGGGTATGAGCAGTACTTC
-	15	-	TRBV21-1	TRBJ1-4	CASMRVAIFNEKLFF	TGTGCCAGCATGCGTGTAGCTATTTTTAATGAAAAACTGTTTTTT
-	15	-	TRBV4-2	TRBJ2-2	CASSPRGFRSGELFF	TGTGCCAGCAGCCCCAGGGGATTTAGGAGCGGGGAGCTGTTTTTT
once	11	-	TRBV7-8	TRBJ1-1	CASSLAGEAFF	TGTGCCAGCAGCTTGGCGGGTGAAGCTTTCTTT
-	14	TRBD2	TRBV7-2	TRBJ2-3	CASSDGTSADTQYF	TGTGCCAGCAGCGACGGGACTAGCGCAGATACGCAGTATTTT
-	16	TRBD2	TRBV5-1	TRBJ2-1	CASSAVAGSSYNEQFF	TGCGCCAGCAGCGCCGTAGCGGGGAGCTCCTACAATGAGCAGTTCTTC
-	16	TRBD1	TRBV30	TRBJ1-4	CAWSTHRGQGDEKLFF	TGTGCCTGGAGTACCCACAGGGGGCAAGGGGATGAAAAACTGTTTTTT
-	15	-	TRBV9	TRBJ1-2	CASSPRVESFYGYTF	TGTGCCAGCAGCCCACGAGTTGAGAGCTTCTATGGCTACACCTTC
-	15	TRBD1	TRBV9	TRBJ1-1	CASSVTGVGNTEAFF	TGTGCCAGCAGCGTCACAGGGGTCGGGAACACTGAAGCTTTCTTT
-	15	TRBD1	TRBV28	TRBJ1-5	CASREQGARDQPQHF	TGTGCCAGCAGGGAACAGGGGGCAAGGGATCAGCCCCAGCATTTT
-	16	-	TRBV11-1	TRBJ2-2	CASSNPRDTNTGELFF	TGTGCCAGCAGCAACCCCCGGGACACCAACACCGGGGAGCTGTTTTTT
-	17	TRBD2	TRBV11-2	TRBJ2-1	CASSLDLAGIPYNEQFF	TGTGCCAGCAGCTTAGACTTAGCGGGGATCCCCTACAATGAGCAGTTCTTC
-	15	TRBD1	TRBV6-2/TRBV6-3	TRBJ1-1	CASSPPRTGVTEAFF	TGTGCCAGCAGCCCTCCCCGGACAGGGGTCACTGAAGCTTTCTTT
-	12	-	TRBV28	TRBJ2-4	CASRQGRNIQYF	TGTGCCAGCAGACAGGGAAGAAACATTCAGTACTTC
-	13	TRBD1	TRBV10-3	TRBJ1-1	CAISAGQGDGAFF	TGTGCCATCAGTGCGGGACAGGGAGACGGAGCTTTCTTT
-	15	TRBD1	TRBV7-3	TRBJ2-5	CASSLQGAAQETQYF	TGTGCCAGCAGCTTACAGGGGGCGGCCCAAGAGACCCAGTACTTC
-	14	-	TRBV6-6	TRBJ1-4	CASSYSGANEKLFF	TGTGCCAGCAGCTACTCCGGGGCTAATGAAAAACTGTTTTTT
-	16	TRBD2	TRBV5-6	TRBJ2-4	CASSPTLAGGLNIQYF	TGTGCCAGCAGCCCAACCTTAGCGGGGGGGCTCAACATTCAGTACTTC
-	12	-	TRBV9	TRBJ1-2	CASSAYQGGYTF	TGTGCCAGCAGCGCGTATCAGGGTGGCTACACCTTC
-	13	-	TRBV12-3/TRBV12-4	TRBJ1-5	CASRREASQPQHF	TGTGCCAGCAGAAGGGAGGCGAGTCAGCCCCAGCATTTT
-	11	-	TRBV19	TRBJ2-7	CASKGDVEQYF	TGTGCCAGTAAAGGGGATGTCGAGCAGTACTTC
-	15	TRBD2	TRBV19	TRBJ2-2	CASRPGLAATGELFF	TGTGCCAGTAGACCGGGACTAGCTGCGACCGGGGAGCTGTTTTTT
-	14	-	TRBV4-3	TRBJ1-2	CASSHDGTASRVTF	TGCGCCAGCAGCCATGACGGGACTGCAAGTCGAGTAACCTTC
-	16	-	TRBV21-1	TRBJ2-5	CASSKDQRPTKETQYF	TGTGCCAGCAGCAAAGACCAGAGGCCCACCAAAGAGACCCAGTACTTC
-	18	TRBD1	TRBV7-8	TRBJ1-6	CASSLGGPGTAVNSPLHF	TGTGCCAGCAGCTTAGGGGGGCCCGGGACAGCCGTTAATTCACCCCTCCACTTT
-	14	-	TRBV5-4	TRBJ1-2	CASSQPGLEYGYTF	TGTGCCAGCAGCCAGCCGGGACTAGAGTATGGCTACACCTTC
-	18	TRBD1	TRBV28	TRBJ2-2	CASSLPITKRQGHGELFF	TGTGCCAGCAGTTTACCAATTACTAAAAGACAGGGTCACGGGGAGCTGTTTTTT
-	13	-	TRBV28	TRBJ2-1	CASRADSGNEQFF	TGTGCCAGCAGGGCGGACAGTGGCAATGAGCAGTTCTTC
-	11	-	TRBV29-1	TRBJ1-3	CSVGRGNTIYF	TGCAGCGTTGGGAGAGGGAACACCATATATTTT